These 11 T cell receptor beta chains were sequenced from one sample in a study of CD8+CD57+ T cells in acquired aplastic anemia. The use of genomic DNA as template underpinned the TCR beta VDJ and CDR3 profiling. MiXCR was run by TCRdb on the reads, yielding one entry per CDR3 protein. The sample shows about 210,000 distinct CDR3 sequences, over 60% of them seen only once. Material: sorted CD4+, CD8+, or CD8+CD57+ T cells (not recorded which) from PBMCs. The receptor set was obtained from a human donor in good health.

This clonotype has a count of ten or more. This rearrangement joins TRBV11-2 to TRBJ1-1; D ambiguous. Trimming removed 3 bases from V and 1 base from J, with 9 bases in between. Germline V CDR1 and CDR2: SGHAT, FQNNGV. This CDR3 comprises 14 residues. The CDR3 loop reads CASSLLAANTEAFF. The CDR3, as DNA: TGTGCCAGCAGCTTGTTGGCAGCGAACACTGAAGCTTTCTTT.

This clonotype was counted at least ten times. This chain connects TRBV12-3 or TRBV12-4 to TRBJ1-1; a possible D gene is TRBD1 (5 bases). V was pared by 7 bases and J by 10 bases, with 16 bases between. The CDR3 totals 12 residues. CDR3 coding DNA: TGTGCCAGCACCCCGGGGGGGTTGTCAGCTTTCTTT. It specifies CASTPGGLSAFF.

This clonotype has a single count. The chain combines TRBV9 with TRBJ1-5; D is undetermined. Germline V gene lookup returns CDR1 SGDLS and CDR2 YYNGEE. The CDR3 has 14 residues. The V and J ends lost 4 bases and 11 bases respectively, with 19 bases between them. The CDR3 region has the DNA TGTGCCAGCAGCTTAGTTGCGTCCCCGGAGGCCCAGCATTTT. Protein sequence: CASSLVASPEAQHF.

This clonotype was found a few times. The chain links TRBV3-1 to TRBJ2-3; TRBD1 might be the D (6 bases). Germline V gene data show CDR1 as LGHDT and CDR2 as YNNKEL (reference sequence). The CDR3 contains 17 residues. Deletions cut 4 bases from V and 3 bases from J, with 20 bases between. CDR3 loop: CASSRNWGRSLTDTQYF. The CDR3 coding sequence is TGTGCCAGCAGCCGTAACTGGGGGCGATCCTTAACAGATACGCAGTATTTT.

This clonotype was observed once. The chain is built from TRBV7-2 and TRBJ2-2, with TRBD2 matching 8 bases. CDR1 SGHTA and CDR2 FQGNSA come from the germline V gene. With 8 bases clipped from V and 7 bases from J, the junction kept 12 bases outside the gene matches. CDR3 length: 15 residues. CDR3: CASDPGLVMGGELFF. CDR3 nucleotide sequence: TGTGCCAGCGATCCGGGACTAGTGATGGGCGGGGAGCTGTTTTTT.

This clonotype was counted ten times or more. The gene calls are TRBV30 and TRBJ2-7, with TRBD1 matching 7 bases. Looked up from germline, CDR1 is GTSNPN and CDR2 is SVGIG (reference sequence). The V gene end was trimmed by 0 bases and the J gene end by 2 bases; junction bases not matched to a gene: 4. The CDR3 length is 14 residues. CDR3 protein: CAWSVKGAPYEQYF. The DNA for the CDR3 is TGTGCCTGGAGTGTTAAGGGGGCTCCCTACGAGCAGTACTTC.

The V gene is TRBV7-2, the J gene TRBJ1-2; D call uncertain. Between the trimmed V and J ends, which lost 1 base and 8 bases, there was a span of 11 bases. Germline V gives CDR1 SGHTA, CDR2 FQGNSA. The CDR3 has 13 amino acids. In DNA, the CDR3 is TGTGCCAGCAGCTTAGGGGAGAGGGAAGGCTACACCTTC. This translates into CASSLGEREGYTF. The full variable domain, rest sourced from reference TRBV7-2 and TRBJ1-2, is GAGVSQSPSNKVTEKGKDVELRCDPISGHTALYWYRQSLGQGLEFLIYFQGNSAPDKSGLPSDRFSAERTGGSVSTLTIQRTQQEDSAVYLCASSLGEREGYTFGSGTRLTVV.

This clonotype was seen many times. The V gene is TRBV7-8, the J gene TRBJ2-1; TRBD2 might be the D (5 bases). V was trimmed by 5 bases and J by 4 bases, leaving 18 bases between them. This CDR3 is built from 16 residues. Germline loops: CDR1 SGHVS, CDR2 FQNEAQ. This chain's CDR3 is CASSPNPEGRYNEQFF. The CDR3 DNA reads TGTGCCAGCAGCCCGAATCCAGAGGGCCGATACAATGAGCAGTTCTTC.

Remarks on this clonotype: The conserved phenylalanine or tryptophan is not found at the CDR3 terminus, so this likely reflects a read error. The chain employs TRBV5-4 and TRBJ2-3, with D possibly matching TRBD2 (6 bases). From germline, CDR1 is SGHNT and CDR2 YYREEE (reference sequence). The CDR3 length is 13 residues. V shed 4 bases and J shed 6 bases, with 12 bases lying between them. The CDR3 DNA follows: TGTGCCAGCAGCCTGAGTCTAGCGGATACGCAGTATCTT. Translation: CASSLSLADTQYL.

Ten or more counts support this clonotype. This chain links TRBV7-9 with TRBJ2-2, with D perhaps matching TRBD1 or TRBD2 (5 bases each). CDR3 length: 17 amino acids. Germline CDR1 is SEHNR and CDR2 is FQNEAQ (reference sequence). V shed 5 bases and J shed 0 bases, with 16 bases lying between them. The CDR3: CASSPRRDGPNTGELFF. CDR3 nucleotides: TGTGCCAGCAGCCCGCGCCGGGACGGACCGAACACCGGGGAGCTGTTTTTT. The whole variable domain, remainder taken from reference TRBV7-9 and TRBJ2-2, is DTGVSQNPRHKITKRGQNVTFRCDPISEHNRLYWYRQTLGQGPEFLTYFQNEAQLEKSRLLSDRFSAERPKGSFSTLEIQRTEQGDSAMYLCASSPRRDGPNTGELFFGEGSRLTVL.

The CDR3 nucleotides are TGCAGCGTGGGGGGGACAGGGACCACACTGAATGAAAAACTGTTTTTT. This translates into CSVGGTGTTLNEKLFF. V and J are TRBV29-1 and TRBJ1-4, with 9 bases matching TRBD1. Looked up from germline, CDR1 is SQVTM and CDR2 is ANQGSEA. There are 16 residues in the CDR3. V was pared by 6 bases and J by 5 bases, with 13 bases of the junction left unmatched.